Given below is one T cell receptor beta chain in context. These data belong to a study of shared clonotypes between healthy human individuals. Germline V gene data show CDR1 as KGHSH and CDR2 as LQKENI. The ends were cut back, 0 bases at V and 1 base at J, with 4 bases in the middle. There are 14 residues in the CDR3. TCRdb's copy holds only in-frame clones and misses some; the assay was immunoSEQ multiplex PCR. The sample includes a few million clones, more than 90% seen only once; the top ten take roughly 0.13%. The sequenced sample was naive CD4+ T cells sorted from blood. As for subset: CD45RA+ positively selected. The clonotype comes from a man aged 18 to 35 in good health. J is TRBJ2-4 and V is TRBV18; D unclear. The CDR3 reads CASSPPAAKNIQYF. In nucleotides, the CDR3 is TGTGCCAGCTCACCACCGGCGGCCAAAAACATTCAGTACTTC.